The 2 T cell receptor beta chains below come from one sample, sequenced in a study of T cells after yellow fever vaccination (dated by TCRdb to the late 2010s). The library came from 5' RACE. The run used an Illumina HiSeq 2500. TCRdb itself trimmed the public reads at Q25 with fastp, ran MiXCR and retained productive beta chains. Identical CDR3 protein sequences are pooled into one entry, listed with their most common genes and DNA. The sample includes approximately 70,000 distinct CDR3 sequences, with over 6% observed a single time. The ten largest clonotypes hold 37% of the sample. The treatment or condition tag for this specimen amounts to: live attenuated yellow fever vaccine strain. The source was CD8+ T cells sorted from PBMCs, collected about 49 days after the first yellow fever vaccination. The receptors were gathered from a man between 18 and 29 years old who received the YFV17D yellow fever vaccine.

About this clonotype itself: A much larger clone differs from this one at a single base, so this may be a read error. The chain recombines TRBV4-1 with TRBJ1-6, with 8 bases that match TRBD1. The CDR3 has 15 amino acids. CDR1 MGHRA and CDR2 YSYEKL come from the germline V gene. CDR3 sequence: CASSQLDRGDSPLYF. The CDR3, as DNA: TGCGCCAGCAGCCAACTAGACAGGGGTGATTCACCCCTCTACTTT.

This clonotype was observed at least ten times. The CDR3 DNA is TGCGCCAGCAGCTTGGTGGGGGGCCAAGAGACCCAGTACTTC. This codes for CASSLVGGQETQYF. The rearrangement joins TRBV5-1 to TRBJ2-5, with D tentatively TRBD2 (6 bases). The CDR3 consists of 14 residues. V was shortened by 0 bases and J by 1 base, with 7 bases between the two germline ends. Germline assignment: CDR1 SGHRS and CDR2 YFSETQ.